A single sample gave rise to the 19 T cell receptor beta chains below, sequenced in a study of cytomegalovirus exposure and HLA in healthy donors. This PCR relied on a set of 60 Vbeta primers and 13 Jbeta primers. Profiling relied on immunoSEQ multiplex PCR, and the TCRdb table lists in-frame clones only, not all of them. In the table there are approximately 100,000 clones, around 74% of which are singletons. Sequenced material: PBMCs. The source of these receptors is a woman aged 35 to 49 in good health and CMV-seronegative.

V usage is TRBV7-6 and J usage is TRBJ1-3, with TRBD1 matching over 8 bases. This CDR3 spans 15 amino acids. Germline trimming cut 1 base from V and 8 bases from J; bases unmatched to any gene: 7. CDR1 is SGHVS, CDR2 FNYEAQ, per germline. The CDR3 bases are TGTGCCAGCAGCTTAGGCAGGGGGCGCGAGGACACCATATATTTT. Encoded protein: CASSLGRGREDTIYF. The entire variable domain, with the rest obtained from reference TRBV7-6 and TRBJ1-3, is as follows: GAGVSQSPRYKVTKRGQDVALRCDPISGHVSLYWYRQALGQGPEFLTYFNYEAQQDKSGLPNDRFSAERPEGSISTLTIQRTEQRDSAMYRCASSLGRGREDTIYFGEGSWLTVV.

The V call is TRBV12-5, the J call TRBJ2-1, with a weak D call TRBD2 (6 bases). This CDR3 is 11 amino acids long. Trimming cost V 4 bases and J 10 bases, with 8 bases left between them. The germline CDR1 and CDR2 sequences are LGHNT and FRNRAP. CDR3 DNA sequence: TGTGCTAGTGGTTCCGGACTAGAGCAGTTCTTC. Its protein product is CASGSGLEQFF.

In its sample, this clone was seen a few times. The gene calls are TRBV28 and TRBJ1-2; TRBD1 agrees at 12 bases. CDR1 and CDR2 (germline): MDHEN, SYDVKM. With 4 bases clipped from V and 4 bases from J, the junction kept 4 bases outside the gene matches. CDR3 length: 15 residues. The CDR3 spells CASSYRDRGPYGYTF. For the CDR3, the DNA is TGTGCCAGCAGTTACCGGGACAGGGGGCCCTATGGCTACACCTTC.

The chain has TRBV7-9 and TRBJ2-7; 9 nucleotides match TRBD1. Germline CDR1 reads SEHNR; CDR2 reads FQNEAQ (reference sequence). The CDR3 contains 13 residues. J gave up 2 bases and V 8 bases, and 4 bases lay outside the gene matches. The CDR3 sequence: CASGTGSPYEQYF. CDR3 DNA: TGTGCCAGCGGGACAGGGTCCCCCTACGAGCAGTACTTC. The variable domain in full, completed from reference TRBV7-9 and TRBJ2-7, reads DTGVSQNPRHKITKRGQNVTFRCDPISEHNRLYWYRQTLGQGPEFLTYFQNEAQLEKSRLLSDRFSAERPKGSFSTLEIQRTEQGDSAMYLCASGTGSPYEQYFGPGTRLTVT.

The chain links TRBV19 to TRBJ2-2, with 10 bases identical to TRBD2. Germline V gene lookup returns CDR1 LNHDA and CDR2 SQIVND (reference sequence). This CDR3 region has 19 residues. Trimming cost V 3 bases and J 2 bases; bases outside gene matches: 12. For the CDR3, the DNA is TGTGCCAGTAGTATTGGGGGAGCGGCTAGCGGGAGAAACACCGGGGAGCTGTTTTTT. Protein: CASSIGGAASGRNTGELFF.

CDR3 DNA: TGTGCCAGAGTTACCGGGGAGAACTATGGCTACACCTTC. It yields the protein CARVTGENYGYTF. The chain couples TRBV6-5 to TRBJ1-2; D unresolved. The CDR3 sequence is 13 residues long. Germline V CDR1 and CDR2: MNHEY, SVGAGI. Trimming removed 9 bases from V and 2 bases from J, with 13 bases in between.

V and J are TRBV6-1 and TRBJ2-7, with 7 bases lining up with TRBD1. Trimming removed 1 base from V and 0 bases from J; junction bases left unmatched: 3. Germline values: CDR1 MNHNS, CDR2 SASEGT. This CDR3 is 15 amino acids long. In DNA, the CDR3 is TGTGCCAGCAGTGAAGGGGCAGGGGGCTCCTACGAGCAGTACTTC. This encodes CASSEGAGGSYEQYF.

The chain has TRBV6-5 and TRBJ2-7; TRBD2 matches at 7 bases. V lost 5 bases and J lost 0; bases outside the gene matches: 7. This CDR3 is 15 amino acids long. Germline values: CDR1 MNHEY, CDR2 SVGAGI. The CDR3 DNA is TGTGCCAGCAGTACGGAGGGACTAAGCTCCTACGAGCAGTACTTC. As protein: CASSTEGLSSYEQYF.

The chain joins TRBV6-6 to TRBJ2-5; D may be TRBD2 (6 bases). Germline-derived CDR1 and CDR2 are MNHNY and SVGAGI (reference sequence). V was cut by 7 bases and J by 5 bases, with 11 bases left in between. This CDR3 is built from 12 residues. The CDR3 coding sequence is TGTGCCAGCACCGGAAGCGGGGAGACCCAGTACTTC. Translation gives CASTGSGETQYF.

This clone has a single count. This chain joins TRBV27 and TRBJ2-5; D is unclear. CDR3 size: 13 residues. The ends were cut back, 2 bases at V and 3 bases at J, with 7 bases in the middle. CDR1 is MNHEY, CDR2 SMNVEV, per germline (reference sequence). CDR3 in amino acids: CASSLLREETQYF. DNA of the CDR3: TGTGCCAGCAGTTTACTTCGGGAAGAGACCCAGTACTTC.

V and J are TRBV6-5 and TRBJ2-1; D is undetermined. With 5 bases removed from V and 5 bases from J, the gap between germline ends came to 16 bases. The CDR3 is made up of 15 amino acids. The germline gives CDR1 MNHEY, CDR2 SVGAGI. The CDR3 DNA is TGTGCCAGCAGTAAGACCGACACCGTAAACAATGAGCAGTTCTTC. Translating it yields CASSKTDTVNNEQFF.

The table lists this clone with a few counts. This sequence joins TRBV19 and TRBJ1-5; perhaps TRBD1 as D (5 bases). V was cut by 3 bases and J by 6 bases, with 9 bases left in between. This CDR3 contains 13 residues. Germline V gene data show CDR1 as LNHDA and CDR2 as SQIVND (reference sequence). The CDR3 region has the DNA TGTGCCAGTAGTATCGACAGAGGTCAGCCCCAGCATTTT. Amino acids: CASSIDRGQPQHF.

About this clone: Other DNA sequences in this specimen translate into the identical CDR3. The J gene is TRBJ2-3, the V gene TRBV7-3, with 9 bases aligning to TRBD2. The germline CDR1 and CDR2 sequences are SGHTA and FQGTGA. There are 14 residues in the CDR3. V gave up 2 bases and J gave up 3 bases; unmatched junction bases: 0. Here the CDR3 DNA reads TGTGCCAGCAGCTTAGCGGGAGGGACAGATACGCAGTATTTT. This gives the protein CASSLAGGTDTQYF.

V is TRBV29-1 and J is TRBJ2-1, with no clear D. This CDR3 is built from 13 residues. Germline assignment: CDR1 SQVTM and CDR2 ANQGSEA. V was clipped by 7 bases and J by 6 bases, with 16 bases between them. The CDR3 sequence: CSGNFMAFNEQFF. In DNA, the CDR3 is TGCAGCGGCAATTTTATGGCCTTCAATGAGCAGTTCTTC.

In this sample, this clone turned up a few times. V gene TRBV7-9 combines with J gene TRBJ2-5; 9 bases fit TRBD2. CDR1 is SEHNR and CDR2 is FQNEAQ in the germline V gene (reference sequence). Trimming took 1 base from V and 11 from J; bases not matched to a gene: 8. The CDR3 has 14 amino acids. CDR3 sequence reads: CASSLGVAGEKQYF. CDR3 nucleotide sequence: TGTGCCAGCAGCTTAGGGGTAGCGGGAGAGAAGCAGTACTTC.

Comments on this clone: Mismatch with germline at one junction end may stem from a read error. The genes are TRBV28 and TRBJ2-4; 7 positions agree with TRBD1. Germline V CDR1 and CDR2: MDHEN, SYDVKM. There are 14 residues in the CDR3. CDR3 in DNA: TGTGCCAGCACAGAAACAGGGGTGGAAAACATTCAGTCCTTC. Translating gives CASTETGVENIQSF.

The genes are TRBV30 and TRBJ2-2; D unclear. The germline CDR1 and CDR2 sequences are GTSNPN and SVGIG (reference sequence). The ends were cut back, 1 base at V and 8 bases at J, with 11 bases in the middle. The CDR3 spans 13 residues. The CDR3, as DNA: TGTGCCTGGAGTGGGCTGTCATGGGGGGAGCTGTTTTTT. Its protein is CAWSGLSWGELFF.

This clone was seen a handful of times. V usage is TRBV14 and J usage is TRBJ1-4, with a weak D call TRBD1 (5 bases). CDR1 and CDR2 from the germline V gene are SGHDN and FVKESK. V lost 1 base and J 8 bases, leaving 17 bases between the germline ends. The CDR3 extends over 16 amino acids. CDR3 sequence reads: CASSQASRPGGEKLFF. CDR3 nucleotide sequence: TGTGCCAGCAGCCAAGCAAGCCGCCCCGGGGGGGAAAAACTGTTTTTT.

V is TRBV6-6 and J is TRBJ1-4; D unresolved. This CDR3 comprises 13 residues. Between the trimmed V and J ends, which lost 5 bases and 7 bases, there was a span of 11 bases. Germline assignment: CDR1 MNHNY and CDR2 SVGAGI (reference sequence). CDR3 region: CASSRHESEKLFF. In DNA form, the CDR3 reads TGTGCCAGCAGTAGACATGAGAGTGAAAAACTGTTTTTT.